These 5 T cell receptor beta chains originate from one sample sequenced in a study of T cells in localized non-small cell lung cancer. Measured with immunoSEQ multiplex PCR; TCRdb has only the in-frame clones, and not every one. In the table there are some 28,000 clones, around 90% of which are singletons. This sample comprised peripheral blood, obtained before any cancer treatment. These receptors all stem from a woman aged 18 to 55 with stage I lung adenocarcinoma.

The chain uses TRBV6-4 and TRBJ1-1, with no clear D. The germline gives CDR1 MRHNA, CDR2 SNTAGT. The CDR3 consists of 13 residues. V was cut by 2 bases and J by 8 bases, with 12 bases left in between. CDR3 in amino acids: CASSDTTGREAFF. CDR3 bases: TGTGCCAGCAGTGACACGACGGGCAGGGAAGCTTTCTTT.

The chain carries TRBV2 and TRBJ2-2, with D possibly matching TRBD2 (5 bases). Between the trimmed V and J ends, which lost 6 bases and 0 bases, there was a span of 8 bases. This CDR3 spans 14 amino acids. Germline assignment: CDR1 SNHLY and CDR2 FYNNEI. The CDR3 DNA follows: TGTGCCAGCAGCTCTAGCTCGAACACCGGGGAGCTGTTTTTT. It specifies CASSSSSNTGELFF.

The chain recombines TRBV19 with TRBJ2-7; 8 bases line up with TRBD2. The germline V gene encodes CDR1 LNHDA and CDR2 SQIVND (reference sequence). This CDR3 has 15 amino acids. Trimming took 2 bases from V and 2 from J; bases not matched to a gene: 5. CDR3 protein: CASSITGGRPYEQYF. CDR3 sequence (DNA): TGTGCCAGTAGTATAACTGGCGGGAGGCCCTACGAGCAGTACTTC.

V and J are TRBV30 and TRBJ2-3; 11 positions agree with TRBD2. The CDR3 has 16 amino acids. The V and J ends lost 3 bases and 3 bases, in that order; junction bases with no gene match: 8. Germline V gene lookup returns CDR1 GTSNPN and CDR2 SVGIG (reference sequence). CDR3 loop: CAWSGSPSGRTDTQYF. In DNA form, the CDR3 reads TGTGCCTGGAGCGGTTCGCCTAGCGGGAGGACAGATACGCAGTATTTT.

This chain joins TRBV5-3 and TRBJ2-1, with 14 bases fitting TRBD2. TRBV5-3 carries the ORF label, with uncertain function. CDR3 size: 17 residues. The V and J ends lost 2 bases and 7 bases, in that order; junction bases with no gene match: 8. CDR3 amino acids: CARSFRLAGGPGNEQFF. As DNA, the CDR3 is TGTGCCAGAAGCTTCCGACTAGCGGGAGGGCCGGGGAATGAGCAGTTCTTC.